These T cell receptor beta chains were read from a single sample in a study of technical replicates of blood from several donors. Libraries were prepared by immunoSEQ multiplex PCR; TCRdb keeps only in-frame clonotypes and omits some of them. Of 70,000 to 85,000 clones in the sample, 90% to 95% were seen once. The sequenced sample consisted of T cells isolated from PBMCs. Receptor source: a human donor in good health. Each CDR3 is given with its conserved first and last residue. The D gene is left open where the match is weak. Clone size is stated in some rows and not others, as once, few, many or a class when expanded.

j_call clone_size v_call d_call cdr3_aa cdr3_nt
TRBJ1-1 NA TRBV9 NA CASSVGENTEAFF TGTGCCAGCAGCGTAGGAGAGAACACTGAAGCTTTCTTT
TRBJ2-7 once TRBV19 NA CASSAGTYEQYF TGTGCCAGTAGTGCAGGAACCTACGAGCAGTACTTC
TRBJ2-5 NA TRBV28 NA CASSSWELSETQYF TGTGCCAGCAGTTCCTGGGAGTTGTCGGAGACCCAGTACTTC
TRBJ2-7 NA TRBV5-1 NA CASSPGLTFTYEQYF TGCGCCAGCAGCCCGGGTCTAACTTTCACCTACGAGCAGTACTTC
TRBJ2-7 NA TRBV29-1 TRBD1 CSVEHTGQGSYEQYF TGCAGCGTTGAACACACGGGACAGGGCTCCTACGAGCAGTACTTC
TRBJ2-3 NA TRBV28 TRBD2 CASREGLAGFTDTQYF TGTGCCAGCAGAGAAGGACTAGCGGGCTTCACAGATACGCAGTATTTT
TRBJ2-1 NA TRBV7-8 NA CASSLLSRRANYNEQFF TGTGCCAGCAGCTTATTGTCGCGGAGGGCCAATTACAATGAGCAGTTCTTC
TRBJ1-5 NA TRBV7-2 TRBD1 CASSLEGDRVNQPQHF TGTGCCAGCAGCTTAGAGGGGGACAGGGTCAATCAGCCCCAGCATTTT
TRBJ2-7 NA TRBV5-6 TRBD2 CASNRWVLAVHEQYF TGTGCCAGCAACCGGTGGGTACTAGCGGTCCACGAGCAGTACTTC
TRBJ2-7 NA TRBV7-9 NA CASSLGKLGPYEQYF TGTGCCAGCAGCTTAGGAAAACTAGGCCCCTACGAGCAGTACTTC